This T cell receptor (beta chain) originates from a study of T cells after yellow fever vaccination. TCRdb re-analysed the 5' RACE reads in MiXCR, keeping a single row per CDR3 protein. The data hold more than 450,000 distinct CDR3 sequences, with roughly 22% observed a single time. The germline V gene encodes CDR1 ENHRY and CDR2 SYGVKD. The V and J ends lost 11 bases and 3 bases respectively, with 10 bases between them. This CDR3 contains 12 residues. Sequenced here: PBMCs, sampled roughly 20 days after the first yellow fever vaccination. This sequence joins TRBV10-3 and TRBJ2-2, with D possibly TRBD2 on 7 matching bases. The receptor was derived from a man aged 18 to 35 who received the YFV17D yellow fever vaccine. The CDR3 region has the DNA TGTGCCGGAGGGGGGGACACCGGGGAGCTGTTTTTT. Translation gives CAGGGDTGELFF.